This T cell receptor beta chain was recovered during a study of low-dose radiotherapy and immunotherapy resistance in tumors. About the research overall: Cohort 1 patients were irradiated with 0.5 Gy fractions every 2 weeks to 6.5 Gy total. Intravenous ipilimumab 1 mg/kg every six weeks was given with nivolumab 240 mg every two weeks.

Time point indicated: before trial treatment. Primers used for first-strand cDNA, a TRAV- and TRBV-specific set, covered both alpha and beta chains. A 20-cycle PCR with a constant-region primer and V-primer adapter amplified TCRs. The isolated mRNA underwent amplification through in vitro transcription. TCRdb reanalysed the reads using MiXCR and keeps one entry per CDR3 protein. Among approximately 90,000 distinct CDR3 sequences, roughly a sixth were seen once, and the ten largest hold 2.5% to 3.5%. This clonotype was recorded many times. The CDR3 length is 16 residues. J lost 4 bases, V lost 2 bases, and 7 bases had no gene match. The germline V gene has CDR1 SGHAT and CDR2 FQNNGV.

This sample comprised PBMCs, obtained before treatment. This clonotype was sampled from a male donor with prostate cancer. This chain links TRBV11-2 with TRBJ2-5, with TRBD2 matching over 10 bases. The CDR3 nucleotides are TGTGCCAGCAGCTTAACAGCGGGGGGGCTCTCAGAGACCCAGTACTTC. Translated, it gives CASSLTAGGLSETQYF.